Presented here are 30 T cell receptor beta chains from one specimen sequenced in a study of T cell changes during pregnancy in multiple sclerosis. The repertoire was sequenced with immunoSEQ multiplex PCR; TCRdb's copy has only in-frame clones and lacks some. The data hold over 85,000 clones, with just over 90% observed a single time. Sequenced here: peripheral blood, sampled in the second trimester of pregnancy. The receptors originated from a female donor in good health, enrolled as a control in a pregnancy study.

This clone was detected once. The chain carries TRBV19 and TRBJ1-4; TRBD1 might be the D (5 bases). V lost 3 bases, J lost 2 bases, and 10 bases lay in between. Per the germline V gene, CDR1 is LNHDA and CDR2 is SQIVND (reference sequence). The CDR3 sequence is 15 residues long. The CDR3 nucleotides read TGTGCCAGTAGTATCCTAGGGGCCACTAATGAAAAACTGTTTTTT. This sequence encodes CASSILGATNEKLFF.

This clone is a singleton in its sample. The chain joins TRBV6-1 to TRBJ1-5; weak D call: TRBD1 (5 bases). From germline, CDR1 is MNHNS and CDR2 SASEGT. This CDR3 is 12 amino acids long. Deletions cut 10 bases from V and 0 bases from J, with 7 bases between. The CDR3 nucleotides read TGTGCCATGGGGCATAGCAATCAGCCCCAGCATTTT. Protein: CAMGHSNQPQHF.

The rearrangement links TRBV4-2 to TRBJ2-5; maybe TRBD1 (5 bases). Trimming removed 4 bases at V and 4 bases at J, with 16 bases between. CDR3 length: 15 residues. Germline loops: CDR1 LGHNA, CDR2 YNFKEQ. The chain's CDR3 is CASSPTQGIGETQYF. The CDR3 coding sequence is TGTGCCAGCAGCCCCACCCAGGGTATCGGAGAGACCCAGTACTTC.

This clone is a singleton in its sample. V and J are TRBV15 and TRBJ1-1, with 7 bases matching TRBD1. The CDR3 extends over 13 amino acids. Trimming cost V 7 bases and J 1 base; bases outside gene matches: 3. Germline V gene sequence: CDR1 LNHNV, CDR2 YYDKDF (reference sequence). The CDR3 region is CATTRQGNTEAFF. In nucleotides, the CDR3 is TGTGCCACCACCCGACAGGGGAACACTGAAGCTTTCTTT.

V is TRBV5-6 and J is TRBJ1-3; D call uncertain. Trimming removed 4 bases at V and 7 bases at J, with 15 bases between. The CDR3 totals 14 residues. Germline V gene sequence: CDR1 SGHDT, CDR2 YYEEEE. The CDR3 is CASSRGVRLNTIYF. The CDR3 region has the DNA TGTGCCAGCAGCCGCGGGGTTCGGTTGAACACCATATATTTT.

The chain joins TRBV19 to TRBJ1-4; no clear D gene. The germline V gene encodes CDR1 LNHDA and CDR2 SQIVND (reference sequence). V was cut by 7 bases and J by 5 bases, with 11 bases left in between. This CDR3 has 13 residues. CDR3: CASTRAVNEKLFF. The CDR3 DNA reads as TGTGCCAGTACGAGGGCCGTAAATGAAAAACTGTTTTTT.

V is TRBV28 and J is TRBJ1-2, with 8 bases identical to TRBD1. From germline, CDR1 is MDHEN and CDR2 SYDVKM. The CDR3 runs to 13 residues. V lost 3 bases and J lost 8; bases outside the gene matches: 5. The CDR3, as DNA: TGTGCCAGCAGTTTCGGACAGGGAAGGGGCTACACCTTC. This translates into CASSFGQGRGYTF.

The genes are TRBV10-2 and TRBJ2-5; TRBD1 aligns across 8 bases. CDR1 is WSHSY and CDR2 is SAAADI in the germline V gene. J gave up 4 bases and V 7 bases, and 8 bases lay outside the gene matches. The CDR3 is made up of 14 amino acids. CDR3 bases: TGCGCCAGCACTTCGCAGGGGGCTGGAGAGACCCAGTACTTC. It encodes CASTSQGAGETQYF.

The chain is built from TRBV11-3 and TRBJ2-1, with D perhaps matching TRBD2 (7 bases). The CDR3 has 16 residues. The V and J ends lost 4 bases and 8 bases respectively, with 21 bases between them. Germline V gene sequence: CDR1 SGHNT, CDR2 YENEEA. CDR3 amino acids: CASSSRGGGVFDEQFF. The DNA of the CDR3 is TGTGCCAGCAGCTCTCGCGGCGGGGGCGTTTTCGATGAGCAGTTCTTC.

This clone was observed a single time. The chain uses TRBV10-3 and TRBJ1-5, with 8 bases matching TRBD1. Losses at the gene ends were 10 bases for V and 4 bases for J; bases not matched to a gene: 6. Germline V CDR1 and CDR2: ENHRY, SYGVKD. The CDR3 is 13 amino acids. CDR3: CATGQGRNQPQHF. CDR3 in DNA: TGTGCCACTGGACAGGGACGAAATCAGCCCCAGCATTTT.

This chain uses TRBV10-3 with TRBJ1-1; 7 positions match TRBD1. Germline-derived CDR1 and CDR2 are ENHRY and SYGVKD. This CDR3 has 14 residues. The V gene end was trimmed by 6 bases and the J gene end by 1 base; junction bases not matched to a gene: 5. CDR3 in DNA: TGTGCCATCAGACCAGGGGGGCGGAACACTGAAGCTTTCTTT. Amino acid sequence: CAIRPGGRNTEAFF.

CDR3 sequence reads: CASSQSGGDTQYF. Written as DNA, the CDR3 is TGCGCCAGCAGCCAATCGGGGGGGGATACGCAGTATTTT. V is TRBV4-3 and J is TRBJ2-3; 8 bases are a match to TRBD2. The CDR3 has 13 residues. V lost 2 bases, J lost 6 bases, and 1 base stayed unmatched. CDR1 and CDR2 (germline): LGHNA, YSLEER.

The chain couples TRBV27 to TRBJ2-7; 7 bases map to TRBD2. Germline V gene lookup returns CDR1 MNHEY and CDR2 SMNVEV (reference sequence). With 1 base clipped from V and 2 bases from J, the junction kept 8 bases outside the gene matches. This CDR3 is built from 16 residues. For the CDR3, the DNA is TGTGCCAGCAGTTTATTGGGCGGGAGCATCCCCTACGAGCAGTACTTC. This translates into CASSLLGGSIPYEQYF.

The V call is TRBV5-1, the J call TRBJ2-2; TRBD1 is a possible D gene (6 bases). V gave up 3 bases and J gave up 0 bases, with 9 bases separating them. Germline V lookup: CDR1 SGHRS, CDR2 YFSETQ. This CDR3 spans 15 amino acids. DNA for the CDR3: TGCGCCAGCAGCTGGGACATTACGAACACCGGGGAGCTGTTTTTT. Translated, it gives CASSWDITNTGELFF.

V is TRBV7-8 and J is TRBJ1-3; a weak D match, TRBD1 (6 bases). Trimming stripped 7 bases from V and 1 base from J, with 11 bases between. The length of the CDR3 is 14 residues. From germline, CDR1 is SGHVS and CDR2 FQNEAQ. The CDR3 DNA sequence: TGTGCCAGCACCAGGGGAGGGTCTGGAAACACCATATATTTT. As protein: CASTRGGSGNTIYF. The variable domain in full, with the rest retrieved from reference TRBV7-8 and TRBJ1-3, is GAGVSQSPRYKVAKRGQDVALRCDPISGHVSLFWYQQALGQGPEFLTYFQNEAQLDKSGLPSDRFFAERPEGSVSTLKIQRTQQEDSAVYLCASTRGGSGNTIYFGEGSWLTVV.

The chain uses TRBV4-2 and TRBJ2-3, with D perhaps TRBD2 (6 bases). Germline V CDR1 and CDR2: LGHNA, YNFKEQ. V lost 0 bases to trimming and J lost 2 bases, with 24 bases between them. CDR3 length: 20 amino acids. CDR3 amino acids: CASSQDSWDPTGGITDTQYF. CDR3 nucleotide sequence: TGTGCCAGCAGCCAAGATTCATGGGACCCTACTGGGGGGATCACAGATACGCAGTATTTT.

This chain uses TRBV7-9 with TRBJ2-1; perhaps TRBD1 as D (5 bases). The V gene lost 2 bases and the J gene lost 9 bases, with 11 bases spanning the gap. The germline CDR1 and CDR2 sequences are SEHNR and FQNEAQ (reference sequence). The CDR3 sequence is 13 residues long. The DNA of the CDR3 is TGTGCCAGCAGCTTATTGGACAAGACTGAGCAGTTCTTC. Residues: CASSLLDKTEQFF.

CDR3 coding DNA: TGCGCCAGCAGCCCAGGACAGGGTTCTACCTACGAGCAGTACTTC. It yields the protein CASSPGQGSTYEQYF. The chain combines TRBV4-3 with TRBJ2-7, with 8 nucleotides matching TRBD1. CDR1 is LGHNA, CDR2 YSLEER, per germline. This CDR3 contains 15 residues. V shed 4 bases and J 2 bases; nucleotides not matched to a gene: 7.

This clone was counted between two and nine times. The rearrangement uses TRBV2 and TRBJ2-1; 11 bases are a match to TRBD1. The CDR3 length is 15 residues. V gave up 6 bases and J gave up 6 bases; unmatched junction bases: 7. Germline V gene sequence: CDR1 SNHLY, CDR2 FYNNEI. CDR3 in DNA: TGTGCCAGCAGACGGACAGGGGGCCTTCGCAATGAGCAGTTCTTC. Protein: CASRRTGGLRNEQFF.

V gene TRBV5-1 combines with J gene TRBJ2-5; D perhaps matches TRBD2 (5 bases). The V gene lost 5 bases and the J gene lost 4 bases, with 12 bases spanning the gap. This CDR3 spans 13 amino acids. Germline CDR1 SGHRS, CDR2 YFSETQ. The CDR3 here is CASSAPAGETQYF. For the CDR3, the DNA is TGCGCCAGCAGTGCCCCGGCGGGAGAGACCCAGTACTTC.

The chain links TRBV29-1 to TRBJ2-1, with 9 nucleotides matching TRBD2. Germline V lookup: CDR1 SQVTM, CDR2 ANQGSEA. The V segment lost 1 base and the J segment 10 bases; nucleotides outside the gene matches: 2. The CDR3 runs to 12 residues. The CDR3 spells CSVEVAGDEQFF. The DNA of the CDR3 is TGCAGCGTTGAAGTAGCGGGAGACGAGCAGTTCTTC.

In this sample, this clone turned up once. The genes are TRBV7-6 and TRBJ2-5; 7 bases map to TRBD2. CDR1 and CDR2 (germline): SGHVS, FNYEAQ. The V segment lost 3 bases and the J segment 4 bases; nucleotides outside the gene matches: 2. CDR3 size: 13 residues. This CDR3 reads CASSFPSGETQYF. In DNA, the CDR3 is TGTGCCAGCAGCTTTCCTAGCGGAGAGACCCAGTACTTC. Combining the CDR3 with reference TRBV7-6 and TRBJ2-5 gives the whole variable domain GAGVSQSPRYKVTKRGQDVALRCDPISGHVSLYWYRQALGQGPEFLTYFNYEAQQDKSGLPNDRFSAERPEGSISTLTIQRTEQRDSAMYRCASSFPSGETQYFGPGTRLLVL.

V gene TRBV4-3 combines with J gene TRBJ2-1; D is perhaps TRBD2 (6 bases). Germline-derived CDR1 and CDR2 are LGHNA and YSLEER. The CDR3 has 16 residues. Trimming pared 0 bases from V and 8 bases from J, leaving 17 bases between. The CDR3 sequence: CASSQESQLRGDEQFF. The CDR3 DNA sequence: TGCGCCAGCAGCCAAGAGTCACAGTTGCGGGGAGATGAGCAGTTCTTC.

The rearrangement joins TRBV7-7 to TRBJ2-1; 9 bases match TRBD2. CDR3 length: 17 amino acids. Per the germline V gene, CDR1 is SSHAT and CDR2 is FNYEAQ (reference sequence). V lost 4 bases to trimming and J lost 1 base; unmatched junction nucleotides: 8. The CDR3 reads CASSSGQRGVSYNEQFF. DNA of the CDR3: TGTGCCAGCAGCTCAGGCCAGCGGGGGGTTTCCTACAATGAGCAGTTCTTC.

The CDR3 loop reads CASSHTDTQYF. The CDR3 DNA sequence: TGTGCCAGCAGCCACACAGATACGCAGTATTTT. V gene TRBV11-2 combines with J gene TRBJ2-3; D ambiguous. The V end was cut by 5 bases, the J end by 2 bases, with 2 bases between. The CDR3 loop spans 11 amino acids. Germline V lookup: CDR1 SGHAT, CDR2 FQNNGV. Full variable domain (remainder filled in from reference TRBV11-2 and TRBJ2-3): EAGVAQSPRYKIIEKRQSVAFWCNPISGHATLYWYQQILGQGPKLLIQFQNNGVVDDSQLPKDRFSAERLKGVDSTLKIQPAKLEDSAVYLCASSHTDTQYFGPGTRLTVL.

The rearrangement joins TRBV6-6 to TRBJ2-3; no firm D call. There are 13 residues in the CDR3. Germline-derived CDR1 and CDR2 are MNHNY and SVGAGI (reference sequence). Trimming left V 2 bases short and J 8 bases short, with 11 bases between. The chain's CDR3 is CASSYGGLLTQYF. The CDR3 nucleotides are TGTGCCAGCAGTTACGGTGGCCTCCTTACGCAGTATTTT.

V gene TRBV19 combines with J gene TRBJ1-3, with TRBD1 identical over 7 bases. Germline V lookup: CDR1 LNHDA, CDR2 SQIVND (reference sequence). The CDR3 is 15 amino acids. V lost 9 bases and J lost 0; bases outside the gene matches: 8. CDR3 in amino acids: CASRDRGLSGNTIYF. CDR3 in DNA: TGTGCCAGCCGGGACAGAGGCCTCTCTGGAAACACCATATATTTT.

The J gene is TRBJ1-4, the V gene TRBV6-1; D remains ambiguous. Germline CDR1 reads MNHNS; CDR2 reads SASEGT. V dropped 2 bases and J dropped 13 bases, with 14 bases sitting between them. The length of the CDR3 is 13 residues. The CDR3 coding sequence is TGTGCCAGCAGTGAAATCGGGCAGGAGGTACTGTTTTTT. Translation: CASSEIGQEVLFF.

This rearrangement joins TRBV28 to TRBJ1-6, with D perhaps TRBD1 (6 bases). The germline V and J ends were trimmed by 7 bases and 0 bases, with 13 bases remaining between them. The CDR3 contains 16 residues. The V gene's germline CDR1 is MDHEN and CDR2 SYDVKM. The CDR3 DNA is TGTGCCAGCACGAGGGGGGGGAGCTCCTATAATTCACCCCTCCACTTT. It codes for CASTRGGSSYNSPLHF.

CDR3 protein: CASSADRAGSGNEKLFF. The CDR3, as DNA: TGTGCCAGCAGCGCGGACAGGGCGGGGTCGGGTAATGAAAAACTGTTTTTT. The genes are TRBV9 and TRBJ1-4, with TRBD1 identical over 8 bases. V was clipped by 3 bases and J by 4 bases; unmatched bases: 11. In germline, CDR1 is SGDLS, CDR2 YYNGEE. This CDR3 spans 17 amino acids.